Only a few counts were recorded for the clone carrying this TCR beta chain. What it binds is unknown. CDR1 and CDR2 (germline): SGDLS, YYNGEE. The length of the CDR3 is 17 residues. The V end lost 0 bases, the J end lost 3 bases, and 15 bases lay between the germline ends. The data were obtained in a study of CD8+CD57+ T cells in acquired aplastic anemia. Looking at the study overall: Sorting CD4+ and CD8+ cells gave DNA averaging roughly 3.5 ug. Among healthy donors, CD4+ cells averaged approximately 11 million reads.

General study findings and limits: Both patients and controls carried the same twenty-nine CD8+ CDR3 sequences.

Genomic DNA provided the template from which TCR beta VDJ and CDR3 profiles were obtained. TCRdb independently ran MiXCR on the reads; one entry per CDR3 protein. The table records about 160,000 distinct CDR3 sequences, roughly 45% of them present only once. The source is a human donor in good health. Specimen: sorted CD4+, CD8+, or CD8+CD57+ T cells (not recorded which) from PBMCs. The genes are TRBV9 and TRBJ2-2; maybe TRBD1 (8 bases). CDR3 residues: CASSVATGGAHTGELFF. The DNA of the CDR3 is TGTGCCAGCAGCGTAGCTACAGGGGGGGCACACACCGGGGAGCTGTTTTTT.